Sequencing of this TCR beta chain was carried out in a study of cytomegalovirus exposure and HLA in healthy donors. With 60 Vbeta and 13 Jbeta primers, the PCR was carried out. Generated by immunoSEQ multiplex PCR, the TCRdb table keeps only in-frame clones and is missing some. The sample has 85,000 to 130,000 clones, around three quarters seen once. The sample taken for sequencing was PBMCs. The TCR comes from a female donor in good health and CMV-seropositive.

CDR3 sequence (DNA): TGCGCCAGCAGTCAATCTCGGAGGACTGAAGCTTTCTTT. Translated: CASSQSRRTEAFF. The chain uses TRBV23-1 and TRBJ1-1; no reliable D call. TRBV23-1 has ORF status, its function being uncertain. CDR3 length: 13 residues. Trimming took off 0 bases at V and 5 bases at J, with 7 bases between the two ends.